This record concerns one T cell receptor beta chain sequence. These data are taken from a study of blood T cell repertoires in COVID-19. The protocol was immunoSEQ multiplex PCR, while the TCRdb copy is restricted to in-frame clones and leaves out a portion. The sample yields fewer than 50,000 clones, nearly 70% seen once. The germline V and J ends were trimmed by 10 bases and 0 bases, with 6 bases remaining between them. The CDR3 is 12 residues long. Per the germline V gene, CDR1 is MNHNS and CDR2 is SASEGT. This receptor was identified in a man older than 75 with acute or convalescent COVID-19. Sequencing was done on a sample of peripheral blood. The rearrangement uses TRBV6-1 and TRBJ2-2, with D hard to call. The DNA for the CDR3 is TGTGCCAATTCAGCGAACACCGGGGAGCTGTTTTTT. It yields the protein CANSANTGELFF.